These T cell receptor beta chains were read from a single sample in a study of radiotherapy plus CTLA-4 blockade in lung cancer. Produced via immunoSEQ multiplex PCR; TCRdb's table is partial and in-frame only. The sample has about 110,000 clones; roughly 80% are singletons. This sample comprised peripheral blood, obtained from a patient treated with radiotherapy plus ipilimumab. All receptors come from a human donor with non-small cell lung cancer that progressed on radiotherapy plus ipilimumab. Some clones in this sample may be carry-over from other donors' samples. The CDR3 runs from the conserved cysteine through the conserved F or W. Fields, in order: D gene, J gene, clone size, CDR3 length, V gene, CDR3 DNA, CDR3 protein. D genes are given only for firm matches. Clone size is not always given. Where it is, it says once, few, many or a class for expanded clones.

>TRBD1|TRBJ1-2|NA|15|TRBV4-3
TGCGCCAGCAGCCAAGAAGACAGGGGGCCAGGAGGCTACACCTTC
CASSQEDRGPGGYTF
>NA|TRBJ2-6|once|15|TRBV11-2
TGTGCCAGCAGCTTTAGAGCGTCTGGGGCCAACGTCCTGACTTTC
CASSFRASGANVLTF
>NA|TRBJ2-7|NA|15|TRBV5-6
TGTGCCAGCAGCTTGATGCGGGGAAGCTCCTACGAGCAGTACTTC
CASSLMRGSSYEQYF
>TRBD2|TRBJ2-3|NA|20|TRBV7-3
TGTGCCAGCAGCCCCGGGACTAGCGGGGGGTCCTATCACCCCACAGATACGCAGTATTTT
CASSPGTSGGSYHPTDTQYF
>NA|TRBJ2-2|NA|13|TRBV18
TGTGCCAGCTCACCACCGGGCACCGGGGAGCTGTTTTTT
CASSPPGTGELFF
>NA|TRBJ1-1|NA|13|TRBV18
TGTGCCAGCTCACCCCCTTTTCTCACTGAAGCTTTCTTT
CASSPPFLTEAFF
>NA|TRBJ2-7|NA|12|TRBV10-3
TGTGCCATCAAGGGGGAGCTCCACGAGCAGTACTTC
CAIKGELHEQYF
>NA|TRBJ1-4|NA|14|TRBV6-5
TGTGCCAGCAGGTACCAGGGGAGTAATGAAAAACTGTTTTTT
CASRYQGSNEKLFF
>NA|TRBJ2-3|NA|11|TRBV4-1
TGCGCCAGCAGCTGGGCTGATACGCAGTATTTT
CASSWADTQYF
>NA|TRBJ1-1|NA|16|TRBV5-1
TGCGCCAGTACAGCCGGGACACGTAATAAGAACACTGAAGCTTTCTTT
CASTAGTRNKNTEAFF
>TRBD1|TRBJ2-5|few|17|TRBV5-4
TGTGCCAGCAGCTCACCTCCCGGGACAGGGGTGCAAGAGACCCAGTACTTC
CASSSPPGTGVQETQYF
>NA|TRBJ2-2|NA|13|TRBV7-8
TGTGCCAGCAGCTTAGCGCCCGCCGGGGAGCTGTTTTTT
CASSLAPAGELFF
>NA|TRBJ2-7|NA|14|TRBV5-3
TGTGCCAGCAGCTTTCCCCGGCGCTCCTACGAGCAGTACTTC
CASSFPRRSYEQYF
>NA|TRBJ2-7|NA|13|TRBV6-6
TGTGCCAGCAGTTACGGATGGGTAAGCGAGCAGTACTTC
CASSYGWVSEQYF
>NA|TRBJ1-6|NA|20|TRBV7-6
TGTGCCAGCAGCTTAACCCCGCTCGTTGGCATACCACCCAGAGATTCACCCCTCCACTTT
CASSLTPLVGIPPRDSPLHF
>NA|TRBJ2-1|NA|15|TRBV23-1
TGCGCCAGCAGTCAAAGAGACAGGCATTACAATGAGCAGTTCTTC
CASSQRDRHYNEQFF
>TRBD2|TRBJ2-5|NA|13|TRBV27
TGTGCCAGCAGTGCACTAGCGCCAGAGACCCAGTACTTC
CASSALAPETQYF
>TRBD1|TRBJ2-2|NA|16|TRBV28
TGTGCCAGCTCCGACCGTATCAGGGGGCTCACCGGGGAGCTGTTTTTT
CASSDRIRGLTGELFF
>NA|TRBJ1-2|NA|14|TRBV10-3
TGTGCCATCAGGGGGGACGCCCAAGGGTATGGCTACACCTTC
CAIRGDAQGYGYTF
>NA|TRBJ1-4|NA|17|TRBV10-3
TGTGCCATCAGTGATTCGGCCTATGAGGGGACTAATGAAAAACTGTTTTTT
CAISDSAYEGTNEKLFF
>NA|TRBJ2-3|NA|14|TRBV5-1
TGCGCCAGCAGCGATTCTCAAGGGAGCGATACGCAGTATTTT
CASSDSQGSDTQYF
>NA|TRBJ2-7|once|15|TRBV5-1
TGCGCCAGCAGCTACATGGCGGGAAGCTCCTACGAGCAGTACTTC
CASSYMAGSSYEQYF
>NA|TRBJ2-3|NA|15|TRBV6-1
TGTGCCAGCAGGAATACCGGAGGGTCCGGGGATACGCAGTATTTT
CASRNTGGSGDTQYF
>NA|TRBJ2-1|once|16|TRBV28
TGTGCCAGCAGTGCACTTTCCGGCTACTCGAACAATGAGCAGTTCTTC
CASSALSGYSNNEQFF
>NA|TRBJ2-6|NA|15|TRBV6-6
TGTGCCAGCAGTTACTCGGGGTCTGGGGCCAACGTCCTGACTTTC
CASSYSGSGANVLTF
>NA|TRBJ1-4|NA|15|TRBV4-3
TGCGCCAGCAGCCCCCAAAGGGGTAATAGTGAAAAACTGTTTTTT
CASSPQRGNSEKLFF
>TRBD2|TRBJ2-5|few|14|TRBV5-6
TGTGCCAGCAGCCCGGGACTAGCAGAAGAGACCCAGTACTTC
CASSPGLAEETQYF
>NA|TRBJ1-2|NA|11|TRBV6-5
TGTGCCAGAGGTATCGCGGGGGTCCGGACCTTC
CARGIAGVRTF
>NA|TRBJ2-1|NA|13|TRBV6-6
TGTGCCAGCAGTTCTGACACTCACAATGAGCAGTTCTTC
CASSSDTHNEQFF
>TRBD1|TRBJ2-7|NA|17|TRBV27
TGTGCCAGCAGGACAGGGACAGGGGCCTCTTTGAGTCACGAGCAGTACTTC
CASRTGTGASLSHEQYF
>TRBD1|TRBJ2-2|NA|16|TRBV5-1
TGCGCCAGCAGGGGCTCAGGGGGACCAAACACCGGGGAGCTGTTTTTT
CASRGSGGPNTGELFF
>TRBD1|TRBJ1-2|few|17|TRBV19
TGTGCCAGTAGTATGGATTCTGGGCAGGGGGGATTCCATGGCTACACCTTC
CASSMDSGQGGFHGYTF
>TRBD2|TRBJ2-7|NA|15|TRBV9
TGTGCCAGCAGCGCCCGGGACTACACCTCCTACGAGCAGTACTTC
CASSARDYTSYEQYF
>NA|TRBJ2-7|NA|15|TRBV6-5
TGTGCCAGCAGTTCAGACGGGTCGAGCTCCTACGAGCAGTACTTC
CASSSDGSSSYEQYF
>NA|TRBJ2-7|NA|15|TRBV5-6
TGTGCCAGCAGCGCCGGGTGGAGGACCTCTAACGAGCAGTACTTC
CASSAGWRTSNEQYF
>NA|TRBJ1-6|NA|17|TRBV2
TGTGCCAGCAGGGGGGAAATTCTTAGCTCCTATAATTCACCCCTCCACTTT
CASRGEILSSYNSPLHF
>NA|TRBJ1-5|NA|15|TRBV15
TGTGCCACCAGCAGAGAATGGTCAGTCTATCAGCCCCAGCATTTT
CATSREWSVYQPQHF
>NA|TRBJ2-3|NA|13|TRBV12-5
TGTGCTAGTGGTCCCGGAAGCACAGATACGCAGTATTTT
CASGPGSTDTQYF
>TRBD2|TRBJ2-7|NA|15|TRBV6-5
TGTGCCAGCAGTTACTGGCGGGGGTTCTCCTACGAGCAGTACTTC
CASSYWRGFSYEQYF
>TRBD1|TRBJ2-5|NA|14|TRBV19
TGTGCCAGTAGAGACAGGGCAAGCAAAGAGACCCAGTACTTC
CASRDRASKETQYF
>TRBD2|TRBJ2-5|NA|15|TRBV10-3
TGTGCCATCAGAACGGGGACTAGCTGGGGGGAGACCCAGTACTTC
CAIRTGTSWGETQYF
>TRBD1|TRBJ1-2|NA|15|TRBV4-3
TGCGCCAGCAGCCAAGAGACAGGGCATAACTATGGCTACACCTTC
CASSQETGHNYGYTF
>NA|TRBJ1-1|NA|12|TRBV10-3
TGTGCCATCAGTGGGTGGGACACTGAAGCTTTCTTT
CAISGWDTEAFF
>NA|TRBJ1-4|NA|16|TRBV28
TGTGCCAGCAGTCCCCCGGGGGCGGCAACTAATGAAAAACTGTTTTTT
CASSPPGAATNEKLFF
>NA|TRBJ2-2|NA|12|TRBV9
TGTGCCAGCAGCGACCGGCCCGGGGAGCTGTTTTTT
CASSDRPGELFF
>NA|TRBJ1-1|NA|17|TRBV4-3
TGCGCCAGCAGCCAAGATTGGGGGGGCAGGATGAACACTGAAGCTTTCTTT
CASSQDWGGRMNTEAFF
>TRBD1|TRBJ2-1|NA|15|TRBV5-1
TGCGCCAGCAGCTTGGAAGGGGGCCCGCACAATGAGCAGTTCTTC
CASSLEGGPHNEQFF
>NA|TRBJ2-7|NA|12|TRBV7-8
TGTGCCAGCAGCGCACGGGACAACGAGCAGTACTTC
CASSARDNEQYF
>TRBD1|TRBJ1-3|few|14|TRBV13
TGTGCCAGCAGCTTAGGAGGGGGCGGAAACACCATATATTTT
CASSLGGGGNTIYF
>TRBD1|TRBJ2-2|once|16|TRBV11-2
TGTGCCAGCAGCCCTATAAACAGGGGCTTCACCGGGGAGCTGTTTTTT
CASSPINRGFTGELFF